This TCR beta chain was sequenced during a study of blood T cell repertoires in COVID-19. In the study overall: T cells, B-cell-depleted T cells, or PBMCs supplied cDNA or gDNA.

This CDR3 spans 16 amino acids. Assay used: immunoSEQ multiplex PCR; TCRdb lists only in-frame clones, some missing. The sample has 350,000 to 500,000 clones; nearly 90% are singletons. This clonotype was sampled from a woman in her late teens or twenties who had been exposed to COVID-19. The specimen sequenced was PBMCs or T cells enriched from blood (not recorded which). V is TRBV1 and J is TRBJ1-3; the D call TRBD1 from the table was never checked on the DNA. TRBV1 is listed as a pseudogene. The chain's CDR3 is CTSSQKPRGSGNTIYF. CDR3 sequence (DNA): TGCACCAGCAGCCAAAAACCCAGGGGCTCTGGAAACACCATATATTTT.